These 12 T cell receptor beta chains originate from one sample sequenced in a study of T cells expressing NK-cell markers. TCRdb reprocessed the 5' RACE reads and keeps a single row for each CDR3 protein, giving no DNA. The sample totals about 550,000 distinct CDR3 sequences. The sequencing sample was made of blood T cells: a sorted CD56 or NKG2C T cell subset, CD4+ or CD8+ T cells, or bulk PBMC T cells (not recorded which). The receptor source for this set is a man between 18 and 29 years old in good health.

The chain is built from TRBV7-2 and TRBJ2-3; the D call of TRBD1 rests on TCRdb alone, since no DNA is present to check it. The CDR3 has 15 residues. Germline CDR1 is SGHTA and CDR2 is FQGNSA. This chain's CDR3 is CASSLGTGGINTQYF.

The chain uses TRBV10-3 and TRBJ2-3; checking the TCRdb D call of TRBD1 is not possible without DNA. The CDR3 runs 14 residues. Germline-derived CDR1 and CDR2 are ENHRY and SYGVKD. The CDR3 sequence: CAISGQLSTDTQYF.

V gene TRBV25-1 combines with J gene TRBJ1-1. CDR1 is MGHDK, CDR2 SYGVNS, per germline. The CDR3 loop spans 12 amino acids. This CDR3 reads CASSVGLGEAFF.

The rearrangement uses TRBV14 and TRBJ2-6; as DNA is missing, the TRBD2 call by TCRdb cannot be tested. The CDR3 extends over 12 amino acids. Germline values: CDR1 SGHDN, CDR2 FVKESK. The CDR3 is CASSQAVGAMTF.

The chain uses TRBV29-1 and TRBJ2-2; lacking DNA, the TRBD1 call made by TCRdb goes unchecked. Germline CDR1 is SQVTM and CDR2 is ANQGSEA. This CDR3 is 12 amino acids long. The CDR3 sequence is CSAADRAGELFF.

CDR3 residues: CATSLGFLGEKLFF. The chain has TRBV15 and TRBJ1-4. From germline, CDR1 is LNHNV and CDR2 YYDKDF (reference sequence). The CDR3 is 14 amino acids.

This chain links TRBV4-3 with TRBJ2-1. Looked up from germline, CDR1 is LGHNA and CDR2 is YSLEER. There are 12 residues in the CDR3. CDR3 protein: CASSQDRREQFF.

This sequence joins TRBV7-6 and TRBJ2-5; there is no DNA to check the TCRdb D call of TRBD2. The CDR3 contains 15 residues. CDR1 is SGHVS, CDR2 FNYEAQ, per germline. CDR3 sequence: CASSSSGRDQETQYF.

The chain carries TRBV20-1 and TRBJ2-5; TCRdb selects TRBD2, and the lack of DNA leaves this call unchecked. CDR3 length equals 15 residues. Germline CDR1 is DFQATT and CDR2 is SNEGSKA (reference sequence). CDR3 residues: CSAQKPEGAQETQYF.

The chain combines TRBV12-3 or TRBV12-4 with TRBJ2-2; there is no DNA to check the TCRdb D call of TRBD1. The CDR3 runs to 16 residues. This CDR3 is CASSAPEEHSTGELFF.

The genes are TRBV6-1 and TRBJ2-5; the TCRdb D gene call, TRBD1, has no DNA to confirm it. The germline V gene encodes CDR1 MNHNS and CDR2 SASEGT. This CDR3 has 15 amino acids. The CDR3 loop is CASSEDRVVQETQYF.

The rearrangement joins TRBV20-1 to TRBJ2-3; TCRdb's D call, TRBD2, is unchecked because there is no DNA. From germline, CDR1 is DFQATT and CDR2 SNEGSKA (reference sequence). The CDR3 has 14 amino acids. Here the CDR3 reads CSATREGKGDTQYF.